This entry lists 11 T cell receptor beta chains sequenced from one sample in a study of T cell responses to AZD1222 COVID-19 vaccine. The protocol was immunoSEQ multiplex PCR, while the TCRdb copy is restricted to in-frame clones and leaves out a portion. In the table there are about 180,000 clones, 90% to 95% of which are singletons. The material was peripheral blood, obtained 28 days after the second dose of the MenACWY control vaccine. The receptors come from an adult who received the MenACWY meningococcal vaccine as a control.

V usage is TRBV5-6 and J usage is TRBJ2-7; D might be TRBD1 or TRBD2, each matching 5 bases. The germline V gene has CDR1 SGHDT and CDR2 YYEEEE. Trimming took 3 bases from V and 3 from J, leaving 16 bases between them. There are 15 residues in the CDR3. This chain's CDR3 is CASSWGPGRIYEQYF. In nucleotides, the CDR3 is TGTGCCAGCAGCTGGGGACCGGGACGGATCTACGAGCAGTACTTC.

This chain joins TRBV19 and TRBJ1-4, with TRBD1 identical over 10 bases. With 4 bases clipped from V and 8 bases from J, the junction kept 4 bases outside the gene matches. CDR3 length: 14 amino acids. The V gene's germline CDR1 is LNHDA and CDR2 SQIVND (reference sequence). The CDR3 is CASSRSDRGEKLFF. The CDR3 coding sequence is TGTGCCAGTAGTAGATCGGACAGGGGGGAAAAACTGTTTTTT.

The V call is TRBV20-1, the J call TRBJ2-7; D call uncertain. Germline V gene lookup returns CDR1 DFQATT and CDR2 SNEGSKA (reference sequence). This CDR3 contains 13 residues. The germline V and J ends were trimmed by 3 bases and 0 bases, with 9 bases remaining between them. The CDR3 protein is CSASRPSSYEQYF. CDR3 in DNA: TGCAGTGCTAGTCGGCCCAGCTCCTACGAGCAGTACTTC.

The chain employs TRBV3-1 (or the pseudogene TRBV3-2) and TRBJ1-1; 7 positions agree with TRBD1. Germline V gene sequence: CDR1 LGHDT, CDR2 YNNKEL (reference sequence). The J segment lost 2 bases and the V segment lost 6 bases, leaving 9 bases of the junction unmatched. CDR3 length: 15 residues. CDR3 DNA: TGTGCCAGCAGTCGTCCGGGACAGTTAAACACTGAAGCTTTCTTT. It yields the protein CASSRPGQLNTEAFF.

The chain uses TRBV28 and TRBJ2-1, with D possibly TRBD2 on 6 matching bases. Trimming took 8 bases from V and 2 from J, leaving 13 bases between them. Per germline, CDR1 MDHEN and CDR2 SYDVKM. The CDR3 contains 14 residues. The CDR3: CASYGGPTYNEQFF. In nucleotides, the CDR3 is TGTGCCAGCTACGGAGGGCCTACCTACAATGAGCAGTTCTTC.

V gene TRBV28 combines with J gene TRBJ1-5; weak D call: TRBD1 (5 bases). This CDR3 contains 16 residues. The germline gives CDR1 MDHEN, CDR2 SYDVKM. V lost 5 bases and J 2 bases, leaving 16 bases between the germline ends. CDR3 residues: CASSGGFWRGNQPQHF. Written as DNA, the CDR3 is TGTGCCAGCAGTGGGGGGTTCTGGCGCGGCAATCAGCCCCAGCATTTT. Looking up the rest from reference TRBV28 and TRBJ1-5 gives the full variable domain: DVKVTQSSRYLVKRTGEKVFLECVQDMDHENMFWYRQDPGLGLRLIYFSYDVKMKEKGDIPEGYSVSREKKERFSLILESASTNQTSMYLCASSGGFWRGNQPQHFGDGTRLSIL.

This clone has only one observation. The chain joins TRBV30 to TRBJ1-6, with 9 bases identical to TRBD1. The CDR3 has 13 amino acids. In germline, CDR1 is GTSNPN, CDR2 SVGIG (reference sequence). With V trimmed by 8 bases and J by 7 bases, 6 bases remained unmatched. The CDR3 here is CARRGQGNSPLHF. The CDR3 DNA reads as TGTGCCCGCCGAGGACAGGGGAATTCACCCCTCCACTTT.

This clone was observed a single time. The V gene is TRBV6-6, the J gene TRBJ1-1; 7 nucleotides agree with TRBD1. Losses at the gene ends were 8 bases for V and 0 bases for J; bases not matched to a gene: 9. The CDR3 is made up of 15 amino acids. CDR1 and CDR2 from the germline V gene are MNHNY and SVGAGI (reference sequence). The CDR3: CASGGTAYMNTEAFF. In DNA form, the CDR3 reads TGTGCCAGCGGGGGGACAGCCTATATGAACACTGAAGCTTTCTTT.

This clone was observed a handful of times. The chain links TRBV11-3 to TRBJ2-3; 7 positions agree with TRBD2. Trimming cost V 1 base and J 5 bases; bases outside gene matches: 12. The CDR3 spans 17 residues. Per the germline V gene, CDR1 is SGHNT and CDR2 is YENEEA. This CDR3 reads CASSLGVGRGEIDTQYF. DNA of the CDR3: TGTGCCAGCAGCTTAGGAGTGGGTCGGGGGGAGATAGATACGCAGTATTTT. Together with reference TRBV11-3 and TRBJ2-3, the CDR3 gives the full variable domain: EAGVVQSPRYKIIEKKQPVAFWCNPISGHNTLYWYLQNLGQGPELLIRYENEEAVDDSQLPKDRFSAERLKGVDSTLKIQPAELGDSAVYLCASSLGVGRGEIDTQYFGPGTRLTVL.

The chain couples TRBV6-5 to TRBJ1-4; 7 bases align to TRBD1. Germline trimming cut 8 bases from V and 7 bases from J; bases unmatched to any gene: 7. Per germline, CDR1 MNHEY and CDR2 SVGAGI. This CDR3 region has 13 residues. This CDR3 reads CASQDRLGEKLFF. The CDR3 DNA reads as TGTGCCAGCCAGGACAGGTTGGGTGAAAAACTGTTTTTT.

The genes are TRBV27 and TRBJ2-1, with 8 nucleotides matching TRBD1. V shed 8 bases, J shed 1 base, and the junction held 4 bases outside the gene matches. This CDR3 contains 14 residues. Germline CDR1 reads MNHEY; CDR2 reads SMNVEV (reference sequence). The CDR3 protein is CASGRTGSYNEQFF. As DNA, the CDR3 is TGTGCCAGCGGGAGGACAGGGTCCTACAATGAGCAGTTCTTC.